Listed below are T cell receptor beta chains from one sample, sequenced in a study of T-cell reconstitution after alpha-beta-depleted transplantation in children. TCRdb reanalysed the PCR reads using MiXCR and keeps one entry per CDR3 protein. The sample consists of a few hundred thousand distinct CDR3 sequences, 10% to 15% of them appearing once. This specimen was PBMCs, taken from the stem cell graft. The receptors here all came from a human donor who donated a stem cell graft to a child with Fanconi anemia. CDR3s include the opening cysteine and the closing phenylalanine or tryptophan. The D gene is left open where the match is weak. Clone size is not always given. Where it is, it says once, few, many or a class for expanded clones.

v_call	clone_size	j_call	d_call	cdr3_aa	cdr3_nt
TRBV12-3/TRBV12-4	few	TRBJ1-5	-	CASQIGGSNQPQHF	TGTGCCTCACAGATAGGAGGTAGCAATCAGCCCCAGCATTTT
TRBV7-2	-	TRBJ2-2	TRBD1	CASSFPTGGNTGELFF	TGTGCCAGCAGCTTCCCGACAGGGGGCAACACCGGGGAGCTGTTTTTT
TRBV2	few	TRBJ2-5	TRBD2	CASNSAGGRRGETQYF	TGTGCCAGCAACTCAGCGGGGGGCAGGAGGGGGGAGACCCAGTACTTC
TRBV12-3/TRBV12-4	many	TRBJ1-1	-	CASSLNRRTEAFF	TGTGCCAGCAGCTTGAACAGGAGAACTGAAGCTTTCTTT
TRBV3-1	many	TRBJ1-6	TRBD1	CASSQGQGHNSPLHF	TGTGCCAGCAGCCAAGGACAGGGCCATAATTCACCCCTCCACTTT
TRBV15	-	TRBJ1-2	TRBD1	CATSIPDRGLGYTF	TGTGCCACCAGCATACCCGACAGGGGGCTCGGCTACACCTTC
TRBV30	-	TRBJ1-5	-	CAWRTEDQPQHF	TGTGCCTGGAGAACTGAAGATCAGCCCCAGCATTTT
TRBV7-8	-	TRBJ1-1	-	CASSSRSGNTEAFF	TGTGCCAGCAGCTCTAGGTCAGGGAACACTGAAGCTTTCTTT
TRBV6-2/TRBV6-3	-	TRBJ2-3	-	CASGLAGTDTQYF	TGTGCCAGCGGACTTGCCGGCACAGATACGCAGTATTTT
TRBV6-1	-	TRBJ2-2	-	CAGQGNFLTGELFF	TGTGCCGGCCAGGGGAACTTTCTCACCGGGGAGCTGTTTTTT
TRBV7-6	few	TRBJ2-1	TRBD1	CASSTGTGIDEQFF	TGTGCCAGCAGCACCGGGACAGGCATCGATGAGCAGTTCTTC
TRBV29-1	many	TRBJ2-1	-	CSVVIGGEQFF	TGCAGCGTCGTCATTGGGGGTGAGCAGTTCTTC
TRBV27	few	TRBJ2-1	-	CASGDTGTAGEQFF	TGTGCCAGCGGCGACACAGGGACGGCAGGGGAGCAGTTCTTC
TRBV12-3/TRBV12-4	few	TRBJ2-2	-	CASSLGQSIGELFF	TGTGCCAGCAGTTTGGGGCAATCGATCGGGGAGCTGTTTTTT
TRBV14	few	TRBJ2-2	-	CASRREEVTGELFF	TGTGCCAGCAGAAGGGAGGAGGTCACCGGGGAGCTGTTTTTT
TRBV6-1	-	TRBJ1-3	TRBD1	CASSRGTDPGNTLYF	TGTGCCAGCAGCCGCGGGACAGATCCTGGAAACACCCTATATTTT
TRBV3-1	-	TRBJ2-2	-	CASSHSPGELFF	TGTGCCAGCAGCCATAGCCCCGGGGAGCTGTTTTTT
TRBV6-1	-	TRBJ1-3	-	CASSEALLPGNTIYF	TGTGCCAGCAGTGAAGCCTTGCTCCCTGGAAACACCATATATTTT
TRBV5-1	few	TRBJ2-3	TRBD1	CASSSATGMADTQYF	TGCGCCAGCAGCTCTGCGACAGGGATGGCGGATACGCAGTATTTT
TRBV4-2	few	TRBJ1-3	-	CASSLQNPGIGGNTIYF	TGTGCCAGCAGCCTTCAGAACCCGGGGATCGGAGGAAACACCATATATTTT
TRBV29-1	-	TRBJ2-1	-	CSVERQFNEQFF	TGCAGCGTTGAAAGGCAATTCAATGAGCAGTTCTTC
TRBV12-3/TRBV12-4	-	TRBJ1-5	-	CASSLTGQPQHF	TGTGCCAGCAGTCTTACAGGGCAGCCCCAGCATTTT
TRBV7-9	-	TRBJ2-1	TRBD2	CASSWGEGEQFF	TGTGCCAGCAGCTGGGGGGAGGGGGAGCAGTTCTTC
TRBV4-2	-	TRBJ2-1	-	CASSQDFGGPPYNEQFF	TGTGCCAGCAGCCAAGACTTTGGAGGGCCCCCGTACAATGAGCAGTTCTTC
TRBV24-1	-	TRBJ1-5	-	CATSGGIHSNQPQHF	TGTGCCACCAGTGGCGGGATTCATAGCAATCAGCCCCAGCATTTT
TRBV29-1	many	TRBJ1-3	TRBD1	CSVSLGQAGNTIYF	TGCAGCGTTTCTCTAGGACAGGCTGGAAACACCATATATTTT
TRBV10-2	few	TRBJ1-2	TRBD1	CASYPGQGYGYTF	TGCGCCAGCTATCCGGGACAGGGCTATGGCTACACCTTC
TRBV7-8	-	TRBJ1-1	-	CASSAPYNREAFF	TGTGCCAGCAGCGCGCCGTATAACAGAGAAGCTTTCTTT
TRBV5-1	many	TRBJ1-1	-	CASSDDSLNTEAFF	TGCGCCAGCAGCGACGACAGCTTGAACACTGAAGCTTTCTTT
TRBV29-1	-	TRBJ1-1	TRBD1	CSVHGQGNAEAFF	TGCAGCGTCCATGGACAGGGGAATGCTGAAGCTTTCTTT
TRBV18	few	TRBJ1-4	TRBD1	CASSPPSRGEEKLFF	TGTGCCAGCTCACCACCATCCAGGGGGGAAGAAAAACTGTTTTTT
TRBV5-5	-	TRBJ2-1	-	CASSLRTYNEQFF	TGTGCCAGCAGCTTGAGGACGTACAATGAGCAGTTCTTC
TRBV28	many	TRBJ2-1	-	CASSSPLVQGVYNEQFF	TGTGCCAGCAGTTCCCCGCTAGTGCAGGGAGTCTACAATGAGCAGTTCTTC
TRBV19	few	TRBJ1-5	-	CASSPGAVAQPQHF	TGTGCCAGTAGTCCCGGGGCAGTAGCTCAGCCCCAGCATTTT
TRBV28	few	TRBJ1-1	-	CASSLISAEAVTEAFF	TGTGCCAGCAGTTTGATTAGTGCAGAAGCTGTTACTGAAGCTTTCTTT
TRBV7-9	few	TRBJ2-6	-	CASSLVGANVLTF	TGTGCCAGCAGCCTTGTTGGGGCCAACGTCCTGACTTTC
TRBV6-1	-	TRBJ2-2	-	CASSAPGTGELFF	TGTGCCAGCAGTGCCCCGGGCACCGGGGAGCTGTTTTTT
TRBV5-1	few	TRBJ2-2	TRBD2	CASSLASGGLPGELFF	TGCGCCAGCAGCTTGGCCAGCGGGGGCCTTCCGGGGGAGCTGTTTTTT
TRBV19	-	TRBJ1-5	-	CASSIRSQIRSQHF	TGTGCCAGTAGTATAAGGAGCCAGATAAGGTCCCAGCATTTT
TRBV4-2	few	TRBJ2-1	-	CASSQLGPGASSYNEQFF	TGTGCCAGCAGCCAATTAGGGCCAGGGGCCAGCTCCTACAATGAGCAGTTCTTC
TRBV27	-	TRBJ2-2	-	CASSLSVNTGELFF	TGTGCCAGCAGTTTATCAGTGAACACCGGGGAGCTGTTTTTT
TRBV6-2/TRBV6-3	-	TRBJ1-1	-	CASSYSAVGGTEAFF	TGTGCCAGCAGTTACTCTGCGGTCGGCGGTACTGAAGCTTTCTTT
TRBV4-2	many	TRBJ2-1	-	CASSQEGTPSYNEQFF	TGTGCCAGCAGCCAAGAAGGGACCCCCTCCTACAATGAGCAGTTCTTC
TRBV7-7	-	TRBJ2-5	TRBD2	CASSRTSRSGTQYF	TGTGCTAGCAGCCGGACTAGCAGGTCAGGGACCCAGTACTTC
TRBV5-1	-	TRBJ1-1	-	CASSLGQFVMNTEAFF	TGCGCCAGCAGCTTGGGTCAGTTCGTTATGAACACTGAAGCTTTCTTT
TRBV5-1	many	TRBJ2-7	-	CASAGTFFDYEQYF	TGCGCCAGCGCCGGGACTTTCTTCGATTACGAGCAGTACTTC
TRBV28	few	TRBJ1-1	-	CASSLSLVEAFF	TGTGCCAGCAGTTTATCGTTAGTAGAAGCTTTCTTT
TRBV7-6	-	TRBJ2-1	-	CASSLAPWDSRIHEQFF	TGTGCCAGCAGCTTAGCGCCTTGGGACTCCCGGATCCATGAGCAGTTCTTC